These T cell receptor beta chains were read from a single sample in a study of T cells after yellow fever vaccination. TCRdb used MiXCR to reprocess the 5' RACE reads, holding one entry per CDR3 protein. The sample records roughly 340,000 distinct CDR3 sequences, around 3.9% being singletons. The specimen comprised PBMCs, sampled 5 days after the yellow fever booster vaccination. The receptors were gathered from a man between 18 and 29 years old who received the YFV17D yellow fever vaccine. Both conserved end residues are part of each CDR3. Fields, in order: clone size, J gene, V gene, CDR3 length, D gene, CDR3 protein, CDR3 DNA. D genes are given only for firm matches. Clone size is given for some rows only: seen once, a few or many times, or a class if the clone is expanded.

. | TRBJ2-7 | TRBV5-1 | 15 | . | CASSLGRQGTYEQYF | TGCGCCAGCAGCTTGGGTCGGCAGGGGACCTACGAGCAGTACTTC
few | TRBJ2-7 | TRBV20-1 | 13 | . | CSAASPLSYEQYF | TGCAGTGCTGCATCCCCCCTTTCCTACGAGCAGTACTTC
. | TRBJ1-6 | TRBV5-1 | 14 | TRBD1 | CASSPGTDYSPLHF | TGCGCCAGCAGCCCAGGGACAGACTATTCACCCCTCCACTTT
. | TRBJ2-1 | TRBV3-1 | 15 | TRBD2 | CASSQTGGFYNEQFF | TGTGCCAGCAGCCAAACGGGAGGGTTCTACAATGAGCAGTTCTTC
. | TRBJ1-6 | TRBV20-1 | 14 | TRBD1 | CSARAGTANSPLHF | TGCAGTGCTAGAGCCGGGACAGCCAATTCACCCCTCCACTTT
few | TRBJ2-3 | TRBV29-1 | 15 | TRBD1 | CSVVSGTGGPDTQYF | TGCAGCGTTGTCTCCGGGACAGGGGGTCCAGATACGCAGTATTTT
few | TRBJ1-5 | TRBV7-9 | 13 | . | CASSTGQFQPQHF | TGTGCCAGCAGCACTGGACAGTTTCAGCCCCAGCATTTT
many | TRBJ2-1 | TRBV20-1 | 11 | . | CSARDGNEQFF | TGCAGTGCTAGAGATGGGAATGAGCAGTTCTTC
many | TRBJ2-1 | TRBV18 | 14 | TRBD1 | CASSPRTGDNEQFF | TGTGCCAGCTCACCCCGGACAGGGGACAATGAGCAGTTCTTC
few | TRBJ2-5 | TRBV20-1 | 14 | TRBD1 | CSARMTGTQETQYF | TGCAGTGCTAGGATGACAGGGACCCAAGAGACCCAGTACTTC
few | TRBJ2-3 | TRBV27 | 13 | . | CASSPTDSGTQYF | TGTGCCAGCAGTCCGACCGACAGCGGTACGCAGTATTTT
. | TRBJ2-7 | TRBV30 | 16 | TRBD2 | CAWSVAGGRFSYEQYF | TGTGCCTGGAGTGTAGCGGGGGGCCGCTTCAGCTACGAGCAGTACTTC
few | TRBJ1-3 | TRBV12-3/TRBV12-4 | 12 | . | CASRSRAGQQDF | TGTGCCAGCAGGAGCCGTGCAGGACAACAGGATTTT
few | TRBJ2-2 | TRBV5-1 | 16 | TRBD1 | CASSTGDRGYTGELFF | TGCGCCAGCAGCACGGGGGACAGGGGATACACCGGGGAGCTGTTTTTT
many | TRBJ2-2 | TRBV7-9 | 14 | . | CASSFVGGTGELFF | TGTGCCAGCAGCTTCGTCGGGGGCACCGGGGAGCTGTTTTTT
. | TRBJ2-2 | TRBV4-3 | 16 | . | CASSQARGGDTGELFF | TGCGCCAGCAGCCAAGCGCGGGGCGGAGACACCGGGGAGCTGTTTTTT
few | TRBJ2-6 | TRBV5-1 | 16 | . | CASSLVINSGANVLTF | TGCGCCAGCAGCTTGGTGATTAACTCTGGGGCCAACGTCCTGACTTTC
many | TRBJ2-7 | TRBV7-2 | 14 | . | CASSPRGQFYEQYF | TGTGCCAGCAGCCCACGAGGACAGTTCTACGAGCAGTACTTC
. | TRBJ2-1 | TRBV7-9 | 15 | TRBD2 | CASSLERGRGNEQFF | TGTGCCAGCAGCTTGGAGCGGGGGAGGGGGAATGAGCAGTTCTTC
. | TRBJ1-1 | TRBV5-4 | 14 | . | CASSNTSLHTGAFF | TGTGCCAGCAGCAACACCAGTCTCCACACCGGGGCTTTCTTT
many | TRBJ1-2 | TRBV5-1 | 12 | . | CASSPEGDGYTF | TGCGCCAGCAGCCCCGAGGGTGATGGCTACACCTTC
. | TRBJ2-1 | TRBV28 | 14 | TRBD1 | CASSYQTGAAEQFF | TGTGCCAGCAGTTATCAGACAGGGGCGGCTGAGCAGTTCTTC
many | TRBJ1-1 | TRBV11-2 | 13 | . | CASSLSGATEAFF | TGTGCCAGCAGCTTGAGTGGGGCCACTGAAGCTTTCTTT
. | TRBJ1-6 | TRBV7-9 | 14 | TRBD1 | CASRDGQGDSPLHF | TGTGCCAGCAGGGATGGACAGGGGGACTCACCCCTCCACTTT
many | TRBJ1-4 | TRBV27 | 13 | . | CASSPRRGEKLFF | TGTGCCAGCAGTCCCAGGCGGGGGGAAAAACTGTTTTTT
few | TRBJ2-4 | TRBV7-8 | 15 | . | CASSLGRIVGNIQYF | TGTGCCAGCAGCTTAGGTCGTATAGTCGGGAACATTCAGTACTTC
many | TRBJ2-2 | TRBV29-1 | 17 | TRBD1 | CSVEDLGTGKITGELFF | TGCAGCGTTGAAGATCTTGGGACAGGGAAGATCACCGGGGAGCTGTTTTTT
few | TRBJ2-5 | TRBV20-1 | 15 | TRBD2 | CSARPGLADQETQYF | TGCAGTGCTAGACCGGGACTAGCGGACCAAGAGACCCAGTACTTC
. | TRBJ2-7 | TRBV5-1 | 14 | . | CASSHGGQLYEQYF | TGCGCCAGCAGCCATGGGGGGCAGCTCTACGAGCAGTACTTC
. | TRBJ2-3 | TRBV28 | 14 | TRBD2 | CASSSAGDKDTQYF | TGTGCCAGCAGTTCCGCGGGGGATAAAGATACGCAGTATTTT
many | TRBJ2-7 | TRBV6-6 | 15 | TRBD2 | CASTLRGVGSYEQYF | TGTGCCAGCACCCTACGGGGGGTAGGATCCTACGAGCAGTACTTC
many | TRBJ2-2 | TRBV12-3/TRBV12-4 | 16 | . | CASSPRRLRGTGELFF | TGTGCCAGCAGTCCTAGGAGACTCCGGGGCACCGGGGAGCTGTTTTTT